Presented here are 16 T cell receptor beta chains from one specimen sequenced in a study of blood T cell repertoires in COVID-19. TCRdb keeps only in-frame clones here, not all; method: immunoSEQ multiplex PCR. The sample carries 110,000 to 150,000 clones, about 89% recorded once. The sequenced material came from PBMCs or T cells enriched from blood (not recorded which). The receptor set was obtained from a man aged 55 to 70 who had recovered from COVID-19.

The chain combines TRBV19 with TRBJ1-5; 7 bases are shared with TRBD1. CDR3 length: 16 amino acids. Germline V gene data show CDR1 as LNHDA and CDR2 as SQIVND (reference sequence). Trimming cost V 7 bases and J 3 bases; bases outside gene matches: 12. The CDR3, as DNA: TGTGCCAGTATTCCGGCCACAGGGGTGGCCAATCAGCCCCAGCATTTT. Translating gives CASIPATGVANQPQHF.

The chain uses TRBV4-1 and TRBJ2-1; D may be TRBD2 (6 bases). The germline V gene has CDR1 MGHRA and CDR2 YSYEKL. This CDR3 has 13 residues. V gave up 0 bases and J gave up 10 bases, with 10 bases separating them. This CDR3 reads CASSQDPGREQFF. The CDR3 DNA reads as TGCGCCAGCAGCCAAGATCCCGGGAGAGAGCAGTTCTTC.

This clone was counted many times. CDR3 DNA: TGTGCCAGCAGCTTGGCTGCGGTGAAAAAACTGTTTTTT. It is translated as CASSLAAVKKLFF. The genes are TRBV5-6 and TRBJ1-4, with D unresolved. The CDR3 runs 13 residues. With 0 bases removed from V and 9 bases from J, the gap between germline ends came to 9 bases. Germline CDR1 is SGHDT and CDR2 is YYEEEE.

As for this clone: Other DNA sequences in the sample encode the same CDR3. The chain links TRBV2 to TRBJ1-5; D is perhaps TRBD1 (6 bases). The germline V gene has CDR1 SNHLY and CDR2 FYNNEI. V lost 6 bases, J lost 7 bases, and 10 bases lay in between. CDR3 length equals 12 residues. CDR3 nucleotide sequence: TGTGCCAGCAGCGGGACACAGCAGCCCCAGCATTTT. Encoded protein: CASSGTQQPQHF.

This clone was seen once. DNA for the CDR3: TGTGCCAGCAGCTTCGGAGCGGGAGCATCAGATACGCAGTATTTT. Protein product: CASSFGAGASDTQYF. The rearrangement links TRBV11-3 to TRBJ2-3, with 8 bases matching TRBD2. Germline trimming cut 3 bases from V and 4 bases from J; bases unmatched to any gene: 6. The CDR3 is made up of 15 amino acids. CDR1 and CDR2 (germline): SGHNT, YENEEA.

This chain uses TRBV7-8 with TRBJ1-6, with D possibly matching TRBD1 (5 bases). The CDR3 is made up of 16 amino acids. The germline V gene encodes CDR1 SGHVS and CDR2 FQNEAQ. V lost 2 bases, J lost 6 bases, and 14 bases lay in between. CDR3 DNA sequence: TGTGCCAGCAGCTTACCCAGGGCCCGACCTAATTCACCCCTCCACTTT. It codes for CASSLPRARPNSPLHF.

This clone was observed a few times. This chain connects TRBV10-3 to TRBJ1-2; D is possibly TRBD1 (6 bases). The CDR3 contains 12 residues. V was clipped by 0 bases and J by 7 bases, with 6 bases between them. The germline CDR1 and CDR2 sequences are ENHRY and SYGVKD. The CDR3 region has the DNA TGTGCCATCAGTGAGTCAGGGGGTGGCTACACCTTC. Amino acids: CAISESGGGYTF.

The chain carries TRBV24-1 and TRBJ2-1, with 9 bases aligning to TRBD2. The CDR3 covers 17 residues. V lost 10 bases, J lost 10 bases, and 22 bases stayed unmatched. The V gene's germline CDR1 is KGHDR and CDR2 SFDVKD. CDR3 nucleotides: TGTGCCACAGCTCTGGGGGCCCACAGCGGGGGGCATGGGGAGCAGTTCTTC. It specifies CATALGAHSGGHGEQFF.

The chain recombines TRBV5-1 with TRBJ2-7, with TRBD1 matching over 10 bases. The CDR3 runs to 16 residues. V gave up 4 bases and J gave up 2 bases; unmatched junction bases: 9. The germline CDR1 and CDR2 sequences are SGHRS and YFSETQ. The CDR3 sequence is CASSQDGTGATYEQYF. The CDR3 bases are TGCGCCAGCAGCCAAGATGGGACAGGGGCGACCTACGAGCAGTACTTC.

The chain employs TRBV28 and TRBJ1-2; 11 bases line up with TRBD1. The CDR3 has 16 residues. The germline V gene has CDR1 MDHEN and CDR2 SYDVKM. After removal of 3 bases from V and 4 bases from J, the junction contained 7 bases not matched to a gene. This CDR3 reads CASSFTRGQGAYGYTF. CDR3 bases: TGTGCCAGCAGTTTTACCCGAGGACAGGGGGCCTATGGCTACACCTTC.

The chain couples TRBV18 to TRBJ1-4; D not resolved. The CDR3 has 12 residues. Germline V lookup: CDR1 KGHSH, CDR2 LQKENI. V gave up 4 bases and J gave up 8 bases, with 8 bases separating them. The CDR3 region is CASSRSGEKLFF. The CDR3 nucleotides are TGTGCCAGCTCACGGTCCGGGGAAAAACTGTTTTTT.

This clone was counted once. The sample holds other DNA sequences that translate to the same CDR3. V gene TRBV5-1 combines with J gene TRBJ2-5, with TRBD2 as a possible D gene (5 bases). The germline V gene has CDR1 SGHRS and CDR2 YFSETQ. The CDR3 has 13 amino acids. Trimming removed 4 bases at V and 4 bases at J, with 11 bases between. CDR3 coding DNA: TGCGCCAGCAGCCTGGGCCGGGGAGAGACCCAGTACTTC. Protein sequence: CASSLGRGETQYF.

This chain joins TRBV9 and TRBJ2-3; TRBD2 matches at 14 bases. Germline lookup yields CDR1 SGDLS and CDR2 YYNGEE. The CDR3 spans 16 residues. Losses at the gene ends were 4 bases for V and 8 bases for J; bases not matched to a gene: 9. Here the CDR3 reads CASSPPGTSGSGTQYF. The CDR3 DNA sequence: TGTGCCAGCAGCCCCCCCGGGACTAGCGGGAGTGGTACGCAGTATTTT.

The chain is built from TRBV21-1 and TRBJ1-5; the table's TRBD1 call for D was not verified on the DNA. TRBV21-1 constitutes a pseudogene. This CDR3 comprises 15 residues. DNA for the CDR3: TGTGCCAGCAGCGATGACAGGGGCGGCAATCAGCCCCAGCATTTT. It yields the protein CASSDDRGGNQPQHF.

This chain uses TRBV5-1 with TRBJ2-1; TRBD1 matches 8 bases. The V gene's germline CDR1 is SGHRS and CDR2 YFSETQ. Losses at the gene ends were 4 bases for V and 7 bases for J; bases not matched to a gene: 7. The CDR3 covers 14 residues. The CDR3 DNA reads TGCGCCAGCAGCGTTCAGGGGGCGGGGAATGAGCAGTTCTTC. It specifies CASSVQGAGNEQFF.

V usage is TRBV7-8 and J usage is TRBJ2-5; the D gene is possibly TRBD2 (6 bases). Trimming stripped 5 bases from V and 1 base from J, with 17 bases between. The CDR3 sequence is 16 residues long. Germline V gene lookup returns CDR1 SGHVS and CDR2 FQNEAQ. In DNA, the CDR3 is TGTGCCAGCAGCCTGGGAGTAGCGGCGTTCCAAGAGACCCAGTACTTC. This gives the protein CASSLGVAAFQETQYF.